A selection of T cell receptor beta chains follows, all from one sample in a study of T cells in localized non-small cell lung cancer. The method was immunoSEQ multiplex PCR; TCRdb's version includes in-frame clones alone and lacks a portion of them. The sample lists about 45,000 clones; 80% to 85% were seen once. Here the sequenced sample was peripheral blood mononuclear cells, taken before any cancer treatment. All receptors derive from a man aged 35 to 69 with stage III lung adenocarcinoma. CDR3s include the opening cysteine and the closing phenylalanine or tryptophan. Each record gives: CDR3 protein, CDR3 DNA, V gene, CDR3 length, J gene, clone size, D gene. The D gene is left open where the match is weak. Rows give clone size only sometimes, using once, few, many, or a class for an expanded clone.

CASSQAWGSYEQYF,TGTGCCAGCAGTCAAGCGTGGGGGTCCTACGAGCAGTACTTC,TRBV6-5,14,TRBJ2-7,.,.
CASSLFRGDKETQYF,TGTGCCAGCAGTCTCTTTCGGGGGGATAAAGAGACCCAGTACTTC,TRBV11-2,15,TRBJ2-5,few,TRBD2
CASLPGTGGTGELFF,TGCGCCAGCCTCCCGGGGACAGGGGGCACCGGGGAGCTGTTTTTT,TRBV5-1,15,TRBJ2-2,once,TRBD1
CASSLREGGSQETQYF,TGCGCCAGCAGCCTAAGGGAAGGGGGCTCCCAAGAGACCCAGTACTTC,TRBV4-1,16,TRBJ2-5,few,TRBD1
CASSLDTASYGYTF,TGCGCCAGCAGCTTGGACACAGCCTCCTATGGCTACACCTTC,TRBV5-1,14,TRBJ1-2,.,.
CASSPRQVGWGAGETQYF,TGTGCCAGCAGCCCCCGACAGGTCGGTTGGGGCGCGGGGGAGACCCAGTACTTC,TRBV9,18,TRBJ2-5,once,.
CAKTGSSSYEQYF,TGTGCCAAGACAGGGAGTAGCTCCTACGAGCAGTACTTC,TRBV10-3,13,TRBJ2-7,.,TRBD1
CASSVGGGWNTEAFF,TGTGCCAGCAGCGTCGGCGGGGGTTGGAACACTGAAGCTTTCTTT,TRBV9,15,TRBJ1-1,.,.
CASSQGQGRNEQFF,TGTGCCAGCAGCCAAGGACAGGGGAGGAATGAGCAGTTCTTC,TRBV13,14,TRBJ2-1,few,TRBD1
CASSRLERGGKTGELFF,TGTGCCAGCAGCAGGCTAGAGCGGGGTGGGAAAACCGGGGAGCTGTTTTTT,TRBV21-1,17,TRBJ2-2,few,.
CASSPRQSLYEQYF,TGTGCCAGCAGCCCCAGACAGAGTTTATACGAGCAGTACTTC,TRBV7-8,14,TRBJ2-7,.,.
CASSEAYRGTQPQHF,TGTGCCAGCAGTGAAGCGTACAGGGGAACTCAGCCCCAGCATTTT,TRBV6-1,15,TRBJ1-5,once,TRBD1
CASSIRGGSYNEQFF,TGTGCCAGTAGTATAAGAGGGGGCTCCTACAATGAGCAGTTCTTC,TRBV19,15,TRBJ2-1,.,.
CGVGDRGLTYEQYF,TGCGGCGTTGGAGACAGGGGTCTCACCTACGAGCAGTACTTC,TRBV29-1,14,TRBJ2-7,.,TRBD1
CASSLTVGLPGGAEAFF,TGTGCCAGCAGCTTAACTGTCGGACTGCCGGGAGGGGCTGAAGCTTTCTTT,TRBV5-4,17,TRBJ1-1,.,.
CASSLSGGSEQYF,TGTGCCAGCAGCTTATCCGGGGGAAGCGAGCAGTACTTC,TRBV7-9,13,TRBJ2-7,.,.
CASSSPGTSGGSSYNEQFF,TGTGCCAGCAGCTCCCCCGGGACTAGCGGGGGGAGCTCCTACAATGAGCAGTTCTTC,TRBV7-8,19,TRBJ2-1,.,TRBD2
CASSLANVLTF,TGTGCCAGCAGCCTCGCCAACGTCCTGACTTTC,TRBV7-6,11,TRBJ2-6,few,.
CASSLVLANTGELFF,TGTGCCAGCAGCTTGGTGTTAGCGAACACCGGGGAGCTGTTTTTT,TRBV5-6,15,TRBJ2-2,.,.
CAWTGGYNSPLHF,TGTGCCTGGACTGGGGGGTATAATTCACCCCTCCACTTT,TRBV30,13,TRBJ1-6,few,.
CASSPGTGGRDIQYF,TGCGCCAGCAGCCCGGGGACAGGGGGACGGGACATTCAGTACTTC,TRBV5-1,15,TRBJ2-4,.,TRBD1
CASSFRVQETQYF,TGTGCCAGCAGCTTTAGGGTTCAAGAGACCCAGTACTTC,TRBV5-8,13,TRBJ2-5,.,.
CASSEALPGGVSYEQYF,TGTGCCAGCAGTGAAGCGCTTCCAGGGGGCGTCTCCTACGAGCAGTACTTC,TRBV2,17,TRBJ2-7,few,TRBD1
CASSLNVYQETQYF,TGTGCCAGCAGCTTAAATGTGTACCAAGAGACCCAGTACTTC,TRBV7-7,14,TRBJ2-5,.,.